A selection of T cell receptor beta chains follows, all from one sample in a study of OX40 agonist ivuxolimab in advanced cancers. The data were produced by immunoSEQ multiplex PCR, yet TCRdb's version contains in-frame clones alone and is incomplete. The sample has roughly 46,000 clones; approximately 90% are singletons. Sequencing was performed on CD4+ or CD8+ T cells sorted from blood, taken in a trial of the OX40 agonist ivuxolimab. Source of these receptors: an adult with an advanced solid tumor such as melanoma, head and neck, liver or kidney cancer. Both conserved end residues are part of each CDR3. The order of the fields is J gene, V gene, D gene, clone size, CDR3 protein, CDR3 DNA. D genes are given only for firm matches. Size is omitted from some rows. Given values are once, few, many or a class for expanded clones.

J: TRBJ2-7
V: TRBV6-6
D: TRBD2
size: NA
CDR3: CASSGTSGSGYEQYF
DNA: TGTGCCAGCAGTGGGACTAGCGGGAGCGGATACGAGCAGTACTTC

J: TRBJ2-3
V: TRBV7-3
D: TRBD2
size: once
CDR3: CASAPTSGSIDTQYF
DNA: TGTGCCAGCGCCCCGACTAGCGGGAGTATAGATACGCAGTATTTT

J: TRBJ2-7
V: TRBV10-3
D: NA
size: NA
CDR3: CAISGESYEQYF
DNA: TGTGCCATCAGTGGGGAATCCTACGAGCAGTACTTC

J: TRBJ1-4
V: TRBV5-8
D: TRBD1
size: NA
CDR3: CASRTGTGGFGEKLFF
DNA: TGTGCCAGCAGAACCGGGACAGGGGGATTTGGTGAAAAACTGTTTTTT

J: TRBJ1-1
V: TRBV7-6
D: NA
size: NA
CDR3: CASSPGRPNTEAFF
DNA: TGTGCCAGCAGTCCCGGGCGACCGAACACTGAAGCTTTCTTT

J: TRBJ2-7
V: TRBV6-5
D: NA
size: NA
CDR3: CASSYRRSNYEQYF
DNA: TGTGCCAGCAGTTACCGCAGATCCAACTACGAGCAGTACTTC

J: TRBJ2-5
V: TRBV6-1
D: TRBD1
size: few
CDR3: CASSSRTGEKTQYF
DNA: TGTGCCAGCAGTTCCCGGACAGGTGAAAAGACCCAGTACTTC

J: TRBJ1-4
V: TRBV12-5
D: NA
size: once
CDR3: CASGLGVNNEKLFF
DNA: TGTGCTAGTGGTTTGGGAGTAAATAATGAAAAACTGTTTTTT

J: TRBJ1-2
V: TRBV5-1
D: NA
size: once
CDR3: CASSLGGVYGYTF
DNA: TGCGCCAGCAGCTTGGGAGGGGTTTATGGCTACACCTTC

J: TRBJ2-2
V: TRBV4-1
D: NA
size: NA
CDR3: CASSQEQGPGELFF
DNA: TGCGCCAGCAGCCAAGAACAGGGTCCCGGGGAGCTGTTTTTT

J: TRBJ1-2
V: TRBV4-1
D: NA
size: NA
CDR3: CASSTQDRTGLRGYTF
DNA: TGCGCCAGCAGCACACAAGATAGAACAGGGCTCAGGGGCTACACCTTC

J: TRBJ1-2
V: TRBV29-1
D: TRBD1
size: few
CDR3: CSARTGVYGYTF
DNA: TGCAGCGCCCGGACAGGGGTCTATGGCTACACCTTC

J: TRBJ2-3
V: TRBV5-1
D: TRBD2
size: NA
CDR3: CASRDRLAGGGDTQYF
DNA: TGCGCCAGCAGGGATCGACTAGCGGGAGGTGGGGATACGCAGTATTTT

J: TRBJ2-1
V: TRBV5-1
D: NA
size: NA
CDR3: CASSLRASYNEQFF
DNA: TGCGCCAGCAGCTTGAGAGCTTCCTACAATGAGCAGTTCTTC

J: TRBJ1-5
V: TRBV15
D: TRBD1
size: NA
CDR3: CATTLDRGHNQPQHF
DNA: TGTGCCACCACTCTGGACAGGGGCCACAATCAGCCCCAGCATTTT

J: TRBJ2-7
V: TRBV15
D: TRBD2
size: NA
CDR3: CATSRGAGRGEQYF
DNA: TGTGCCACCAGCAGAGGGGCAGGGAGGGGCGAGCAGTACTTC

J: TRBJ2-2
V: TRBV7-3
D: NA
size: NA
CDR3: CASSLIVGPGELFF
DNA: TGTGCCAGCAGCTTAATTGTCGGCCCCGGGGAGCTGTTTTTT

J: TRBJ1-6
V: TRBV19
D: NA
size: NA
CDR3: CASSTAGPYSPLHF
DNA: TGTGCCAGTAGTACGGCAGGTCCCTATTCACCCCTCCACTTT

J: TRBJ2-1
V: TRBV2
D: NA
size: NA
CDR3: CASMGVSEQFF
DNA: TGTGCCAGCATGGGGGTTTCAGAGCAGTTCTTC

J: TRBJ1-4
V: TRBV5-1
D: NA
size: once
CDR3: CASSNPGEKLFF
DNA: TGCGCCAGCAGCAACCCAGGAGAAAAACTGTTTTTT

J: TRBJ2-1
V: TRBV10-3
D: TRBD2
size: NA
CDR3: CAISELSGSVNEQFF
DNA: TGTGCCATCAGTGAGTTGAGCGGGAGTGTCAATGAGCAGTTCTTC

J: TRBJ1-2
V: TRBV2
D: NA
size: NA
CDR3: CASDLRGMGTF
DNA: TGTGCCAGCGACTTACGAGGGATGGGGACCTTC

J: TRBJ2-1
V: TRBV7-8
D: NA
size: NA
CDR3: CASSLVVGGEQFF
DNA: TGTGCCAGCAGCTTAGTGGTTGGAGGTGAGCAGTTCTTC

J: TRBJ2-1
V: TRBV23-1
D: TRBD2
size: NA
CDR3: CASSQPRTSGLQNYEQFF
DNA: TGCGCCAGCAGTCAACCGAGGACTAGCGGCTTACAAAACTATGAGCAGTTCTTC

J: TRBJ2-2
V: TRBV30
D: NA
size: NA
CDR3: CAWSVLPGLTLTGELFF
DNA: TGTGCCTGGAGTGTACTGCCCGGACTCACCCTGACGGGGGAGCTGTTTTTT

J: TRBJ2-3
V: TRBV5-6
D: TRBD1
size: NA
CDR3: CASSLFGTGSHTQYF
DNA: TGTGCCAGCAGCTTGTTTGGGACAGGGAGCCATACGCAGTATTTT

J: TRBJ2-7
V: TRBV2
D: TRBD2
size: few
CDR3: CASLAGGYEQYF
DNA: TGTGCCAGCCTCGCGGGAGGCTACGAGCAGTACTTC

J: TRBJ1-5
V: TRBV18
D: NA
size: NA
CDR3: CASSLDRIYQPQHF
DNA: TGTGCCAGCTCACTCGACAGGATTTATCAGCCCCAGCATTTT

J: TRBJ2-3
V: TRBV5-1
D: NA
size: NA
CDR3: CASSSSGSTDTQYF
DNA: TGCGCCAGCAGCTCATCAGGGAGCACAGATACGCAGTATTTT

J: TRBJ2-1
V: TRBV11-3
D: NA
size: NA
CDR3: CASSRGGDEQFF
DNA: TGTGCCAGCAGCCGAGGGGGTGATGAGCAGTTCTTC

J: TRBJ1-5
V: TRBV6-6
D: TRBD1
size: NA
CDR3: CASGQGNQPQHF
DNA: TGTGCCAGCGGACAGGGCAATCAGCCCCAGCATTTT

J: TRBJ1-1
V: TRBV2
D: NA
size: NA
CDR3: CASSETRMNTEAFF
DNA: TGTGCCAGCAGTGAGACAAGAATGAACACTGAAGCTTTCTTT

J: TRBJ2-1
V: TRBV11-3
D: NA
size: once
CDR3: CASSLEGRGEQFF
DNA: TGTGCCAGCAGCTTAGAGGGAAGAGGTGAGCAGTTCTTC

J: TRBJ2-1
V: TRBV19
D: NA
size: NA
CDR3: CASSIDRRWGQFF
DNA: TGTGCCAGTAGTATAGATCGGCGGTGGGGGCAGTTCTTC

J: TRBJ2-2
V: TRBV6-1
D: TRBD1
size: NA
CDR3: CASSEQGAFTGELFF
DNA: TGTGCCAGCAGTGAACAGGGGGCCTTCACCGGGGAGCTGTTTTTT

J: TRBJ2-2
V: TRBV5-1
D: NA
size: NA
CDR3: CASSFDGSIPGELFF
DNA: TGCGCCAGCAGCTTCGACGGGAGTATTCCCGGGGAGCTGTTTTTT

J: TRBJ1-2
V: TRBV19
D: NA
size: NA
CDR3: CASSKAATPNYGYTF
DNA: TGTGCCAGTAGTAAAGCGGCGACACCCAACTATGGCTACACCTTC

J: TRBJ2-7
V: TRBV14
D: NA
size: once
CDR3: CASSQDHGLLYEQYF
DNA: TGTGCCAGCAGCCAAGATCACGGACTACTCTACGAGCAGTACTTC

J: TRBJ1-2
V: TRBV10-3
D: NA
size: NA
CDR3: CAIRPSSPGAISLANYGYTF
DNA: TGTGCCATCAGACCCTCAAGTCCGGGGGCGATCTCCCTTGCTAACTATGGCTACACCTTC

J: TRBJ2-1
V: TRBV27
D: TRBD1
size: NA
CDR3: CASSSGQGDLSGREQFF
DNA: TGTGCCAGCAGTTCCGGACAGGGGGATTTGAGCGGGCGTGAGCAGTTCTTC

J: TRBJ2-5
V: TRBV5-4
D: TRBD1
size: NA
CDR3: CASSNRDREVTQYF
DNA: TGTGCCAGCAGCAACCGGGACAGGGAGGTGACCCAGTACTTC

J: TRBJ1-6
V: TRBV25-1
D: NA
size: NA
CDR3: CASSVGSTLGTPLHF
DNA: TGTGCCAGCAGTGTTGGCTCCACGCTAGGGACACCCCTCCACTTT

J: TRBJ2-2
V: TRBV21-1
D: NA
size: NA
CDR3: CASSKGSGNTGELFF
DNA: TGTGCCAGCAGCAAAGGTAGCGGGAACACCGGGGAGCTGTTTTTT

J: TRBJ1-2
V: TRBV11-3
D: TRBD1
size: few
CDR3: CASSSTGGGYGYTF
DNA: TGTGCCAGCAGCTCCACAGGGGGCGGCTATGGCTACACCTTC

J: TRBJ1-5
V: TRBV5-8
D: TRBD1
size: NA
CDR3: CASSLGQGGQPQHF
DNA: TGTGCCAGCAGCCTGGGGCAGGGGGGCCAGCCCCAGCATTTT

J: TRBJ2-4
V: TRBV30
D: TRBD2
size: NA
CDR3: CAWSVGLAGGNIQYF
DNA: TGTGCCTGGAGTGTGGGACTAGCGGGAGGGAACATTCAGTACTTC

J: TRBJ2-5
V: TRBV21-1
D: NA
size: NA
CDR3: CASSNQRGPGETQYF
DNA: TGTGCCAGCAGCAACCAGCGGGGGCCCGGGGAGACCCAGTACTTC

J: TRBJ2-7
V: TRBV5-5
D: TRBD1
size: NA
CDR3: CASSSFRDSNYEQYF
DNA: TGTGCCAGCAGCTCCTTCCGGGACAGTAACTACGAGCAGTACTTC

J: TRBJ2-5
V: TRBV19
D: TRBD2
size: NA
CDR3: CASSAIAGGQETQYF
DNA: TGTGCCAGTAGTGCAATAGCGGGAGGGCAAGAGACCCAGTACTTC

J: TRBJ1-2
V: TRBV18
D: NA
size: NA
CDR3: CASSPPEGGYTF
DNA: TGTGCCAGCTCACCACCGGAAGGTGGCTACACCTTC

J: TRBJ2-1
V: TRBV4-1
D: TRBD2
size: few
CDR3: CASSRTSGYNEQFF
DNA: TGCGCCAGCAGCCGGACTAGCGGGTACAATGAGCAGTTCTTC

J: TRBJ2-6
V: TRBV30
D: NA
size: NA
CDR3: CAWNFNSGANVLTF
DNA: TGTGCCTGGAATTTCAACTCTGGGGCCAACGTCCTGACTTTC

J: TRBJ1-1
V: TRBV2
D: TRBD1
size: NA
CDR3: CASIRDRLPGTEAFF
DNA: TGTGCCAGCATCCGGGACAGACTACCCGGCACTGAAGCTTTCTTT

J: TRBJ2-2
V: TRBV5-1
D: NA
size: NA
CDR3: CASSLFGELFF
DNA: TGCGCCAGCAGCTTGTTCGGGGAGCTGTTTTTT

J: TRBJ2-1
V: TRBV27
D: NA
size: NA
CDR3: CASSFLGYEQFF
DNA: TGTGCCAGCAGTTTTTTGGGTTATGAGCAGTTCTTC